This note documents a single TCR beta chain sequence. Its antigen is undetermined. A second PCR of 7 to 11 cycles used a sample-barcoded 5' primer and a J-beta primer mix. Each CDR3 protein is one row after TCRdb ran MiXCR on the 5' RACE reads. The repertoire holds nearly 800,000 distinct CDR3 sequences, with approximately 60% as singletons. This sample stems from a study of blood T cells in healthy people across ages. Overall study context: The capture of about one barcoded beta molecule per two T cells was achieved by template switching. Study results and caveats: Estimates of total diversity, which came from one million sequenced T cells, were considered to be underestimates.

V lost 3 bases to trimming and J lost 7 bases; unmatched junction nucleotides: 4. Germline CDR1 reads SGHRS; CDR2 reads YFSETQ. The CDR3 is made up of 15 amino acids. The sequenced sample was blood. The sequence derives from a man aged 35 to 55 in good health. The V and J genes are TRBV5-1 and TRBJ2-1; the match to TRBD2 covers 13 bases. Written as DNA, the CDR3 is TGCGCCAGCAGCTATACTAGCGGGGGGGGGAATGAGCAGTTCTTC. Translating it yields CASSYTSGGGNEQFF.